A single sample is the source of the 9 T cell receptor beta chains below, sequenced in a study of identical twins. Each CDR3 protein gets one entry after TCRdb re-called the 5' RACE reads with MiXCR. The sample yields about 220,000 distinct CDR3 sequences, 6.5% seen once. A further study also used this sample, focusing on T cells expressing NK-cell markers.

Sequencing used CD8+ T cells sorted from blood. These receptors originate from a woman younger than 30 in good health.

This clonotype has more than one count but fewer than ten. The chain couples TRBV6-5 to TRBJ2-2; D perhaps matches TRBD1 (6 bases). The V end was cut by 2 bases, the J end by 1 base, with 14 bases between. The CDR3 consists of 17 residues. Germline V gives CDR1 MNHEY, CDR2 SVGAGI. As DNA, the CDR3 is TGTGCCAGCAGTTACGGGTTACCGGGACAGAACACCGGGGAGCTGTTTTTT. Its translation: CASSYGLPGQNTGELFF.

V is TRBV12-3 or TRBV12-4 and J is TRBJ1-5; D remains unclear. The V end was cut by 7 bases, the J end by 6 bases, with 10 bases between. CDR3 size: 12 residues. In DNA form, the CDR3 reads TGTGCCAGCACAGGTGGAGGTCAGCCCCAGCATTTT. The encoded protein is CASTGGGQPQHF.

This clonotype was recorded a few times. The CDR3 region has the DNA TGCAGTGCCCTTGTCCCGGGACAGGGGGTCTATGGCTACACCTTC. Translating gives CSALVPGQGVYGYTF. V usage is TRBV20-1 and J usage is TRBJ1-2, with 11 positions matching TRBD1. Trimming removed 6 bases from V and 4 bases from J; junction bases left unmatched: 10. Germline V gene lookup returns CDR1 DFQATT and CDR2 SNEGSKA (reference sequence). The CDR3 covers 15 residues.

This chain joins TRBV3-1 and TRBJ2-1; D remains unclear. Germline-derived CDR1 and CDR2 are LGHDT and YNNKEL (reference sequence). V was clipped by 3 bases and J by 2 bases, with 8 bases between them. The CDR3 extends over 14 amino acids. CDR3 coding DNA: TGTGCCAGCAGCCATGGTGACACCTACAATGAGCAGTTCTTC. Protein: CASSHGDTYNEQFF.

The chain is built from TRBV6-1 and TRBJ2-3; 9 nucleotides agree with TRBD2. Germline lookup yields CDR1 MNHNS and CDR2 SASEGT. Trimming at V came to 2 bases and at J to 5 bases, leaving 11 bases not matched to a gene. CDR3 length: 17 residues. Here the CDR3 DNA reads TGTGCCAGCAGTGAATTCGTGGCGGGGGGGCCGAAAGATACGCAGTATTTT. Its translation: CASSEFVAGGPKDTQYF.

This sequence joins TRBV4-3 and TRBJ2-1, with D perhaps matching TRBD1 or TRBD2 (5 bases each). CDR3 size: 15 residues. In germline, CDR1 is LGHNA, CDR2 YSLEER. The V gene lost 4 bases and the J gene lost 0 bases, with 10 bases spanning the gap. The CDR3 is CASSRVRGSYNEQFF. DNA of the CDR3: TGCGCCAGCAGCCGGGTGAGGGGCTCCTACAATGAGCAGTTCTTC.

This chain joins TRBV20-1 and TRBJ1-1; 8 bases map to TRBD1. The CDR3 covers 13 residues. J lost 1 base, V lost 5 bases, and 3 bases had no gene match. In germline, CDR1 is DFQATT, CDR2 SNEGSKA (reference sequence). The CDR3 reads CSAGDRKNTEAFF. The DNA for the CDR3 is TGCAGTGCTGGGGACAGGAAGAACACTGAAGCTTTCTTT.

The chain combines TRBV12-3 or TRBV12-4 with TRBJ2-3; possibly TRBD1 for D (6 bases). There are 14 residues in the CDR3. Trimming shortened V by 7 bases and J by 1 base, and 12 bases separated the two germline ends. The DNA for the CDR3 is TGTGCCAGCACCGGGACAACGGGCACAGATACGCAGTATTTT. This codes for CASTGTTGTDTQYF.

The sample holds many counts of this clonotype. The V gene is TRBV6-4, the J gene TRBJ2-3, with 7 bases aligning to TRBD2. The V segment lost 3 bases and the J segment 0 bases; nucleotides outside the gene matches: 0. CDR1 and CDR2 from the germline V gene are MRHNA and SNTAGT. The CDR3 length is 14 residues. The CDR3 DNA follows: TGTGCCAGCAGTGAAGCGGGAAGCACAGATACGCAGTATTTT. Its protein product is CASSEAGSTDTQYF.